This TCR beta chain was captured in a study of OX40 agonist ivuxolimab in advanced cancers. Notes on the study in general: Determination of antigen specificity was not performed for the expanded peripheral T cells.

Sequencing was performed with immunoSEQ multiplex PCR; in TCRdb, only in-frame clones are kept and a portion is missing. The data hold 67,000 or so clones, with around 86% observed a single time. CDR3 length: 13 amino acids. The ends were cut back, 6 bases at V and 2 bases at J, with 8 bases in the middle. Germline CDR1 is MNHEY and CDR2 is SVGAGI. In regard to this clone: The antigen is undetermined.

The receptor was derived from an adult with an advanced solid tumor such as melanoma, head and neck, liver or kidney cancer. This chain connects TRBV6-5 to TRBJ1-3; a possible D gene is TRBD1 (6 bases). The sequenced sample was CD4+ or CD8+ T cells sorted from blood, obtained in a trial of the OX40 agonist ivuxolimab. The CDR3, as DNA: TGTGCCAGCAGAGGGGGGGCTGGAAACACCATATATTTT. Translated: CASRGGAGNTIYF.